This TCR beta chain originates from a study of T cell responses to AZD1222 COVID-19 vaccine. Sequencing used immunoSEQ multiplex PCR; TCRdb keeps in-frame clones, though not all of them. The profile covers around 200,000 clones, with about 93% appearing a single time and approximately 0.98% taken by the ten largest. Study conclusions and caveats: An increase in Spike-specific TCR breadth and depth was observed after two AZD1222 doses.

CDR1 is MNHEY, CDR2 SMNVEV, per germline (reference sequence). V lost 3 bases to trimming and J lost 6 bases, with 2 bases between them. The CDR3 covers 10 residues. Details on this clone: Its matching antigen is unknown.

The TCR sequence derives from an adult who received the MenACWY meningococcal vaccine as a control. The sequencing here drew on peripheral blood, taken 28 days after the second dose of the MenACWY control vaccine. This chain links TRBV27 with TRBJ1-1; no clear D. The CDR3 sequence: CASSFPEAFF. CDR3 DNA: TGTGCCAGCAGTTTTCCTGAAGCTTTCTTT.